These 17 T cell receptor beta chains were all obtained from the same sample, sequenced in a study of identical twins. TCRdb recomputed calls from the 5' RACE reads with MiXCR, one row per CDR3 protein. The sample holds about 460,000 distinct CDR3 sequences, 13% to 15% seen once. These data were also filed under a second study, of yellow fever vaccine responses in identical twins.

The sequenced material came from CD4+ T cells sorted from blood. The receptors here all came from a woman between 18 and 29 years old in good health.

The V and J genes are TRBV5-1 and TRBJ2-3, with unresolved D. This CDR3 contains 14 residues. The germline V gene encodes CDR1 SGHRS and CDR2 YFSETQ. V was pared by 0 bases and J by 4 bases, with 9 bases between. CDR3 bases: TGCGCCAGCAGCTTGGAGCGTTGGCCAGATACGCAGTATTTT. Its protein is CASSLERWPDTQYF.

V usage is TRBV5-6 and J usage is TRBJ2-5; no clear D. Germline loops: CDR1 SGHDT, CDR2 YYEEEE. With 8 bases removed from V and 3 bases from J, the gap between germline ends came to 14 bases. The CDR3 is 13 amino acids. The CDR3 here is CASRDVGKETQYF. DNA of the CDR3: TGTGCCAGTAGAGACGTGGGAAAAGAGACCCAGTACTTC.

This rearrangement joins TRBV5-5 to TRBJ2-1; D perhaps matches TRBD2 (6 bases). Germline lookup yields CDR1 SGHKS and CDR2 YYEKEE (reference sequence). V was trimmed by 2 bases and J by 3 bases, leaving 12 bases between them. CDR3 size: 15 residues. The CDR3 here is CASSLLHSGYNEQFF. The CDR3, as DNA: TGTGCCAGCAGCTTACTCCATAGCGGCTACAATGAGCAGTTCTTC.

This clonotype was picked up many times. The V call is TRBV7-2, the J call TRBJ1-1; the D is unclear. This CDR3 region has 13 residues. The V end lost 1 base, the J end lost 1 base, and 4 bases lay between the germline ends. Per germline, CDR1 SGHTA and CDR2 FQGNSA. For the CDR3, the DNA is TGTGCCAGCAGCTTAGGCAAGAACACTGAAGCTTTCTTT. Translating it yields CASSLGKNTEAFF.

This chain links TRBV9 with TRBJ2-7, with D possibly TRBD2 on 5 matching bases. This CDR3 is 16 amino acids long. Germline-derived CDR1 and CDR2 are SGDLS and YYNGEE. With 0 bases removed from V and 1 base from J, the gap between germline ends came to 14 bases. The DNA of the CDR3 is TGTGCCAGCAGCGTAGGGCTCTTGGACTGGTCCTACGAGCAGTACTTC. It specifies CASSVGLLDWSYEQYF.

DNA for the CDR3: TGCGCCAGCAGCCCAGGGCCTAGCGGAACCAATGAGCAGTTCTTC. Encoded protein: CASSPGPSGTNEQFF. The chain is built from TRBV4-3 and TRBJ2-1; 7 positions match TRBD2. The length of the CDR3 is 15 residues. Germline loops: CDR1 LGHNA, CDR2 YSLEER. After removal of 4 bases from V and 6 bases from J, the junction contained 9 bases not matched to a gene.

This clonotype was observed a few times. This sequence joins TRBV7-2 and TRBJ2-7, with a possible D match to TRBD2 (7 bases). In germline, CDR1 is SGHTA, CDR2 FQGNSA. Trimming took off 5 bases at V and 3 bases at J, with 14 bases between the two ends. The CDR3 length is 14 residues. CDR3 in DNA: TGTGCCAGCAGCCCTAGGGGGGGATACTACGAGCAGTACTTC. This sequence encodes CASSPRGGYYEQYF.

This clonotype was seen a handful of times. This chain joins TRBV9 and TRBJ2-7; D is possibly TRBD1 (6 bases). The CDR3 contains 13 residues. V was cut by 5 bases and J by 3 bases, with 12 bases left in between. CDR1 and CDR2 (germline): SGDLS, YYNGEE. CDR3 in DNA: TGTGCCAGCAGTCCCACAGGGATCTACGAGCAGTACTTC. This gives the protein CASSPTGIYEQYF.

The chain joins TRBV2 to TRBJ2-1; possibly TRBD1 or TRBD2 for D (7 bases each). CDR1 SNHLY and CDR2 FYNNEI come from the germline V gene. The germline V and J ends were trimmed by 5 bases and 8 bases, with 19 bases remaining between them. The CDR3 spans 15 residues. In DNA, the CDR3 is TGTGCCAGCAGTCAACAGGGCCAGGGGGGGGATGAGCAGTTCTTC. Translated, it gives CASSQQGQGGDEQFF.

The chain joins TRBV7-8 to TRBJ2-7; D is unclear. Per the germline V gene, CDR1 is SGHVS and CDR2 is FQNEAQ. V shed 2 bases and J shed 3 bases, with 17 bases lying between them. The CDR3 has 16 amino acids. The CDR3 protein is CASSLINPRNIYEQYF. DNA of the CDR3: TGTGCCAGCAGCTTAATAAACCCCAGAAACATCTACGAGCAGTACTTC.

The sample holds one count of this clonotype. The chain uses TRBV28 and TRBJ2-4; D ambiguous. Germline values: CDR1 MDHEN, CDR2 SYDVKM. The CDR3 consists of 17 residues. Trimming took off 1 base at V and 1 base at J, with 14 bases between the two ends. The CDR3 region is CASSLFAIDGAKNIQYF. DNA of the CDR3: TGTGCCAGCAGTTTATTTGCGATCGACGGGGCCAAAAACATTCAGTACTTC.

J is TRBJ1-2 and V is TRBV24-1, with 9 bases matching TRBD1. Germline V gene lookup returns CDR1 KGHDR and CDR2 SFDVKD. The CDR3 extends over 13 amino acids. V dropped 2 bases and J dropped 6; count of bases not matched to a gene: 0. CDR3 coding DNA: TGTGCCACCAGTGATTGGACAGGGGATGGCTACACCTTC. This encodes CATSDWTGDGYTF.

The DNA of the CDR3 is TGTGCCAGCAGCTTTGACTTGTACAATGAGCAGTTCTTC. Translation gives CASSFDLYNEQFF. This chain links TRBV7-2 with TRBJ2-1; no firm D call. The CDR3 runs 13 residues. In germline, CDR1 is SGHTA, CDR2 FQGNSA. Trimming shortened V by 3 bases and J by 4 bases, and 7 bases separated the two germline ends.

This clonotype was observed a handful of times. The chain combines TRBV2 with TRBJ2-7; TRBD1 is a possible D gene (8 bases). The V end was cut by 6 bases, the J end by 5 bases, with 23 bases between. The length of the CDR3 is 16 residues. Germline V gene data show CDR1 as SNHLY and CDR2 as FYNNEI. The CDR3 nucleotides read TGTGCCAGCAGGAATTCATTACGGACAGGGAGGGACGAGCAGTACTTC. It encodes CASRNSLRTGRDEQYF.

V is TRBV5-5 and J is TRBJ2-7; D gene uncertain. The V gene's germline CDR1 is SGHKS and CDR2 YYEKEE (reference sequence). With 0 bases removed from V and 0 bases from J, the gap between germline ends came to 10 bases. The CDR3 has 15 amino acids. The CDR3 DNA follows: TGTGCCAGCAGCTTGGCCACTTCCACCTCCTACGAGCAGTACTTC. Translating gives CASSLATSTSYEQYF.

This clonotype was seen a handful of times. The chain uses TRBV7-2 and TRBJ1-2; D might be TRBD1 (5 bases). Germline CDR1 is SGHTA and CDR2 is FQGNSA. Trimming left V 0 bases short and J 4 bases short, with 9 bases between. The CDR3 extends over 14 amino acids. The CDR3 nucleotides read TGTGCCAGCAGCTTAGCAGGGGATGCCTATGGCTACACCTTC. It yields the protein CASSLAGDAYGYTF.

The chain employs TRBV5-1 and TRBJ2-3; TRBD2 aligns across 13 bases. V gave up 0 bases and J gave up 4 bases; unmatched junction bases: 5. This CDR3 comprises 17 residues. Germline CDR1 SGHRS, CDR2 YFSETQ. DNA of the CDR3: TGCGCCAGCAGCTTGGCCGAAACTAGCGGGGGGGCAGATACGCAGTATTTT. Its protein is CASSLAETSGGADTQYF.